This T cell receptor (beta chain) was identified during a study of shared clonotypes between healthy human individuals. General study results and limits: Of the naive CD4 clonotypes, about 5% were shared across a handful of donors.

Remarks on this clone: Its antigen remains unknown.

Several immunoSEQ plates received, in even portions, the genomic DNA of each subset. For sorted subsets, roughly 210 ng DNA per replicate equaled about 27,000 T cell genomes. The method was immunoSEQ multiplex PCR; TCRdb's version includes in-frame clones alone and lacks a portion of them. The sample holds around 2,000,000 clones, 85% to 95% seen once. The CDR3 loop spans 15 amino acids. CDR1 and CDR2 (germline): MGHDK, SYGVNS. Trimming removed 8 bases from V and 4 bases from J, with 20 bases in between. The J gene is TRBJ1-1, the V gene TRBV25-1, with TRBD1 as a possible D gene (6 bases). The TCR sequence derives from a man between 18 and 35 years old in good health. The sequencing sample was made of naive CD4+ T cells sorted from blood. Subset of the sample: CD45RA+ positively selected. The CDR3 reads CASCTSGARSTEAFF. The DNA of the CDR3 is TGTGCCAGCTGCACCTCGGGGGCGCGTAGCACTGAAGCTTTCTTT.